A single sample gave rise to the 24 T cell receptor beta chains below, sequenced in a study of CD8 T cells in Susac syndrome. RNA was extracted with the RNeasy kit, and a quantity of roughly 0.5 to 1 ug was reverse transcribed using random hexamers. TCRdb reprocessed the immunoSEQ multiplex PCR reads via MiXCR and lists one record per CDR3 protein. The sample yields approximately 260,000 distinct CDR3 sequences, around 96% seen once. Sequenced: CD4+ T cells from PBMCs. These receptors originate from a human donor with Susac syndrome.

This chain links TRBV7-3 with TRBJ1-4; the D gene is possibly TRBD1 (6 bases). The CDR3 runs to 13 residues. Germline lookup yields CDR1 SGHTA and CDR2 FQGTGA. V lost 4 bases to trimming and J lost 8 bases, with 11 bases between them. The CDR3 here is CASSYRAGEKLFF. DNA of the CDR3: TGTGCCAGCAGCTACAGGGCTGGCGAAAAACTGTTTTTT. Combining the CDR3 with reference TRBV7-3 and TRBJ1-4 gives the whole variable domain GAGVSQTPSNKVTEKGKYVELRCDPISGHTALYWYRQSLGQGPEFLIYFQGTGAADDSGLPNDRFFAVRPEGSVSTLKIQRTERGDSAVYLCASSYRAGEKLFFGSGTQLSVL.

The CDR3 DNA reads TGCGCCAGCAGCTTGATTCCGGGGGGCACTGGGGGCAATCAGCCCCAGCATTTT. Protein sequence: CASSLIPGGTGGNQPQHF. V gene TRBV5-1 combines with J gene TRBJ1-5, with a tentative D call TRBD1 (6 bases). Germline values: CDR1 SGHRS, CDR2 YFSETQ. V lost 1 base and J 2 bases, leaving 19 bases between the germline ends. The CDR3 runs to 18 residues.

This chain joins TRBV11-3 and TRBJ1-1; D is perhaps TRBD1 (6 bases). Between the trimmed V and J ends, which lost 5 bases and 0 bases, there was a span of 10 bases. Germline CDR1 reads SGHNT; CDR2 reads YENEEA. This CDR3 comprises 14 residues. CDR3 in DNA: TGTGCCAGCAGCCGACAGGAGTTGAACACTGAAGCTTTCTTT. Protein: CASSRQELNTEAFF.

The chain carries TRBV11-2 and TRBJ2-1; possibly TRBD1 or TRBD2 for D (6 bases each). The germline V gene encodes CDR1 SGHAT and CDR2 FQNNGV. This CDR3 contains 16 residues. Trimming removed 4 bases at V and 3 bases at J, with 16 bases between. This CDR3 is CASSSRGAPDYNEQFF. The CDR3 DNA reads TGTGCCAGCAGCTCGAGGGGGGCGCCAGACTACAATGAGCAGTTCTTC.

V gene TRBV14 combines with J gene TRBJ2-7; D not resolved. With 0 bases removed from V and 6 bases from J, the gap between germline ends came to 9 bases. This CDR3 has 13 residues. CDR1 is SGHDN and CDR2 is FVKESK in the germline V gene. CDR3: CASSQERRTEQYF. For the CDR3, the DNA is TGTGCCAGCAGCCAAGAACGACGGACCGAGCAGTACTTC.

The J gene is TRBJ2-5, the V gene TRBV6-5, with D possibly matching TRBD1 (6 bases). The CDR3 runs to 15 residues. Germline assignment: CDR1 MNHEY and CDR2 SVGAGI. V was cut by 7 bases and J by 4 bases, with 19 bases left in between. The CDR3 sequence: CASNNYRASAETQYF. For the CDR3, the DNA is TGTGCCAGCAATAATTACAGGGCATCGGCAGAGACCCAGTACTTC.

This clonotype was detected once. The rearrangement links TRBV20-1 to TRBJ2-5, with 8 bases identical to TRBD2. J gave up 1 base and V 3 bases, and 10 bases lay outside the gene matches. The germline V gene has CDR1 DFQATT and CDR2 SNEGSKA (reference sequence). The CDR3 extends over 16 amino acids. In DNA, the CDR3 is TGCAGTGCTAGGAACCACCAGCGGGAGCGCCAAGAGACCCAGTACTTC. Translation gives CSARNHQRERQETQYF.

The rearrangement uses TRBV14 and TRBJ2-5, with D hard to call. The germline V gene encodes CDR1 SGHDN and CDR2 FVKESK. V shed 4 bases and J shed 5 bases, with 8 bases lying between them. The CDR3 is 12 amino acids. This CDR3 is CASSPSRETQYF. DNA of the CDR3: TGTGCCAGCAGCCCCAGCCGGGAGACCCAGTACTTC.

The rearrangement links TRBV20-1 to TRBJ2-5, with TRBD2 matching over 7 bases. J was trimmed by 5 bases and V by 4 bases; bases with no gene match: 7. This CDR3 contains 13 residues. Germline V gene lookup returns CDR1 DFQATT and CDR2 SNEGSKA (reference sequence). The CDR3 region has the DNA TGCAGTGCTATCCCTGGCGGGAGCGAGACCCAGTACTTC. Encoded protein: CSAIPGGSETQYF.

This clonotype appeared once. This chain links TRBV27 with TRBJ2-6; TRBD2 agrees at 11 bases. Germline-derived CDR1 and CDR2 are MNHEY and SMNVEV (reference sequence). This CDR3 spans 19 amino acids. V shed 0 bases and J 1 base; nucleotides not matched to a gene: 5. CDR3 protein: CASSLSLAGGLSGANVLTF. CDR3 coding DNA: TGTGCCAGCAGTTTATCCTTAGCGGGAGGGTTATCTGGGGCCAACGTCCTGACTTTC.

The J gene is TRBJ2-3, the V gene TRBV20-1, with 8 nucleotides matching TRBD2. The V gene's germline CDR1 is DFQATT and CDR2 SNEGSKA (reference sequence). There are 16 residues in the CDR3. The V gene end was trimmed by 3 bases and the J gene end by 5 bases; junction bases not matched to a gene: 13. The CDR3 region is CSASFGLARRGDTQYF. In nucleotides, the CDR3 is TGCAGTGCTAGTTTCGGACTAGCTCGACGGGGAGATACGCAGTATTTT.

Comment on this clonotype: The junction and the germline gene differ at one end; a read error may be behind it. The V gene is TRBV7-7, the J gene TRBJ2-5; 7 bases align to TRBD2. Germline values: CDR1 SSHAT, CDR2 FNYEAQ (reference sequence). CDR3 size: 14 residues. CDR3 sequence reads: CASSPRGVQETQYF. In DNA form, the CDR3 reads TGTGCTAGCAGCCCCCGGGGGGTCCAAGAGACCCAGTACTTC.

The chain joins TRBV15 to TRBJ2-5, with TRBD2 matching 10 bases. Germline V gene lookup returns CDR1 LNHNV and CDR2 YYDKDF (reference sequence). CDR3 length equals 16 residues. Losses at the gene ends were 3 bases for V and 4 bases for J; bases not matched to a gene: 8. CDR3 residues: CATSRTRTSGVETQYF. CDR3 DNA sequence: TGTGCCACCAGCAGGACGAGGACTAGCGGAGTAGAGACCCAGTACTTC.

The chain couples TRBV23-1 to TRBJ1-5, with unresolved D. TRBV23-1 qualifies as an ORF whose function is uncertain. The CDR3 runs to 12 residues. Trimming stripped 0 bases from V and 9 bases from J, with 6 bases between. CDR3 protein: CASSQSSRPQHF. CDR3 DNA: TGCGCCAGCAGTCAATCGTCACGGCCCCAGCATTTT.

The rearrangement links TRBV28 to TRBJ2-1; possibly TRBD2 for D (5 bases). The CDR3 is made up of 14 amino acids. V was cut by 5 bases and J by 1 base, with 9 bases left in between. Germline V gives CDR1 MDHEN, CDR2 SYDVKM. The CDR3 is CASSMDSSYNEQFF. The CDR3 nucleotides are TGTGCCAGCAGTATGGACTCGTCCTACAATGAGCAGTTCTTC.

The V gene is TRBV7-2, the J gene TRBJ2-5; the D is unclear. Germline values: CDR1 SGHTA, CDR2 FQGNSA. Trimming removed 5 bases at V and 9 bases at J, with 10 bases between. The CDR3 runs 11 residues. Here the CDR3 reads CASSPTVPQYF. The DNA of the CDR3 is TGTGCCAGCAGCCCCACAGTGCCCCAGTACTTC.

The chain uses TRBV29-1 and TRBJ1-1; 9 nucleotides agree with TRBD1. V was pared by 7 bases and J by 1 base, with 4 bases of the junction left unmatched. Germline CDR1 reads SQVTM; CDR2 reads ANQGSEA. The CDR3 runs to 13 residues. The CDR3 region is CSGGQGRNTEAFF. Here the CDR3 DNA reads TGCAGCGGCGGACAGGGGAGGAACACTGAAGCTTTCTTT.

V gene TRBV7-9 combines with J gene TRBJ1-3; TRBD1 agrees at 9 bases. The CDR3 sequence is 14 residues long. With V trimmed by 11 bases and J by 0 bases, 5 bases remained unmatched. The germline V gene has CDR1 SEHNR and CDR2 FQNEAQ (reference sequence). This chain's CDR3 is CACWGQGSGNTIYF. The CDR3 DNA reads TGTGCCTGTTGGGGACAGGGCTCTGGAAACACCATATATTTT.

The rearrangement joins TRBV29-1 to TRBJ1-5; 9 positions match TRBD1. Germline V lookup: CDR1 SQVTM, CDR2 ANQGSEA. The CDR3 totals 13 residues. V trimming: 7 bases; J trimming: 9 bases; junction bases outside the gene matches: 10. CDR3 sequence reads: CSAGGQGQGPQHF. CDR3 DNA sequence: TGCAGCGCAGGGGGACAGGGCCAGGGGCCCCAGCATTTT.

The CDR3 here is CSAANSGLALGNEQFF. The CDR3 DNA reads TGCAGCGCTGCAAACTCGGGACTAGCTTTGGGCAATGAGCAGTTCTTC. V usage is TRBV29-1 and J usage is TRBJ2-1, with TRBD2 matching 9 bases. The CDR3 spans 16 residues. CDR1 and CDR2 (germline): SQVTM, ANQGSEA. V trimming: 7 bases; J trimming: 6 bases; junction bases outside the gene matches: 16.

This CDR3 is CASSPVLGTREYF. As DNA, the CDR3 is TGTGCCAGCAGCCCAGTTCTGGGGACTAGGGAGTATTTT. The chain carries TRBV11-2 and TRBJ2-3, with 8 bases fitting TRBD2. Germline V gene sequence: CDR1 SGHAT, CDR2 FQNNGV. The V and J ends lost 5 bases and 13 bases, in that order; junction bases with no gene match: 11. The CDR3 sequence is 13 residues long.

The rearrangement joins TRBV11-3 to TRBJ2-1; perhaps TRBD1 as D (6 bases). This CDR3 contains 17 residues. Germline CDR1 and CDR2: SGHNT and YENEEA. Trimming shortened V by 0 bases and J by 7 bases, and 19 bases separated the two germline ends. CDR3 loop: CASSLENPWTVGNEQFF. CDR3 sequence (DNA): TGTGCCAGCAGCTTAGAGAATCCCTGGACAGTGGGAAATGAGCAGTTCTTC.

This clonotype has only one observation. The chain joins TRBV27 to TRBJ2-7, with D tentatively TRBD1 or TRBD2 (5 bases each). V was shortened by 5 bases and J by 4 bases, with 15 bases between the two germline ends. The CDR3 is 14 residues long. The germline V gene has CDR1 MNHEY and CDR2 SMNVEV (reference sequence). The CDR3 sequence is CASSLRWDQYEQYF. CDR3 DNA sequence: TGTGCCAGCAGTCTACGGTGGGACCAATACGAGCAGTACTTC.

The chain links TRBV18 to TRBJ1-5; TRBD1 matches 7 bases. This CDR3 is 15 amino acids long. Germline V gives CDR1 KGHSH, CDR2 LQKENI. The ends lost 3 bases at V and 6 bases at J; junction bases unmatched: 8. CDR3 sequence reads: CASSPSGGFGQPQHF. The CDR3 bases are TGTGCCAGCTCACCCTCAGGGGGGTTCGGTCAGCCCCAGCATTTT.